The 12 T cell receptor beta chains given below trace back to one sample, sequenced in a study of OX40 agonist ivuxolimab in advanced cancers. Profiled with immunoSEQ multiplex PCR; TCRdb holds only in-frame clones, not every one. The sample includes tens of thousands of clones, 89% of them seen just once. Specimen: CD4+ or CD8+ T cells sorted from blood, collected in a trial of the OX40 agonist ivuxolimab. These TCRs come from an adult with an advanced solid tumor such as melanoma, head and neck, liver or kidney cancer.

The chain links TRBV15 to TRBJ1-1; the D gene is possibly TRBD1 (5 bases). Germline loops: CDR1 LNHNV, CDR2 YYDKDF (reference sequence). This CDR3 spans 12 amino acids. V was cut by 4 bases and J by 8 bases, with 11 bases left in between. Written as DNA, the CDR3 is TGTGCCACCAGCATCCCGGAGGGGGAAGCTTTCTTT. The encoded protein is CATSIPEGEAFF.

The chain recombines TRBV9 with TRBJ2-2; D ambiguous. The germline gives CDR1 SGDLS, CDR2 YYNGEE. The V end lost 3 bases, the J end lost 8 bases, and 8 bases lay between the germline ends. The CDR3 has 12 amino acids. CDR3 nucleotides: TGTGCCAGCAGCGCCCGGCGTGGGGAGCTGTTTTTT. Translated: CASSARRGELFF.

The genes are TRBV5-6 and TRBJ2-7; 7 bases align to TRBD1. The CDR3 is 13 residues long. The germline V gene has CDR1 SGHDT and CDR2 YYEEEE. Trimming at V came to 4 bases and at J to 3 bases, leaving 4 bases not matched to a gene. The CDR3 sequence is CASSRTGLYEQYF. The CDR3 nucleotides read TGTGCCAGCAGCCGGACAGGACTCTACGAGCAGTACTTC.

This chain links TRBV7-9 with TRBJ2-5; unclear D gene. V was pared by 2 bases and J by 5 bases, with 9 bases between. This CDR3 contains 13 residues. CDR1 is SEHNR and CDR2 is FQNEAQ in the germline V gene (reference sequence). The CDR3 spells CASSLNVPETQYF. As DNA, the CDR3 is TGTGCCAGCAGCTTAAACGTCCCCGAGACCCAGTACTTC.

The chain recombines TRBV14 with TRBJ1-1; no definite D call. Germline CDR1 and CDR2: SGHDN and FVKESK. The CDR3 sequence is 14 residues long. V lost 1 base and J 1 base, leaving 7 bases between the germline ends. The CDR3 here is CASSQGFGNTEAFF. CDR3 sequence (DNA): TGTGCCAGCAGCCAAGGATTCGGGAACACTGAAGCTTTCTTT. Full variable domain (missing parts from reference TRBV14 and TRBJ1-1): EAGVTQFPSHSVIEKGQTVTLRCDPISGHDNLYWYRRVMGKEIKFLLHFVKESKQDESGMPNNRFLAERTGGTYSTLKVQPAELEDSGVYFCASSQGFGNTEAFFGQGTRLTVV.

This clone was counted a single time. The chain has TRBV18 and TRBJ2-3; 8 bases line up with TRBD2. This CDR3 region has 14 residues. With 3 bases clipped from V and 6 bases from J, the junction kept 5 bases outside the gene matches. From germline, CDR1 is KGHSH and CDR2 LQKENI. This CDR3 reads CASSPAGGRDTQYF. CDR3 nucleotide sequence: TGTGCCAGCTCACCCGCGGGAGGCCGGGATACGCAGTATTTT. Looking up the rest from reference TRBV18 and TRBJ2-3 gives the full variable domain: NAGVMQNPRHLVRRRGQEARLRCSPMKGHSHVYWYRQLPEEGLKFMVYLQKENIIDESGMPKERFSAEFPKEGPSILRIQQVVRGDSAAYFCASSPAGGRDTQYFGPGTRLTVL.

This rearrangement joins TRBV13 to TRBJ1-1, with 7 bases that match TRBD1. V shed 5 bases, J shed 2 bases, and the junction held 5 bases outside the gene matches. Germline V lookup: CDR1 PRHDT, CDR2 FYEKMQ (reference sequence). CDR3 length: 14 residues. DNA for the CDR3: TGTGCCAGCAGCGAGGGACAGCTCAACACTGAAGCTTTCTTT. Amino acid sequence: CASSEGQLNTEAFF.

V usage is TRBV28 and J usage is TRBJ1-5; D gene uncertain. The CDR3 has 14 residues. Looked up from germline, CDR1 is MDHEN and CDR2 is SYDVKM. Deletions cut 3 bases from V and 5 bases from J, with 11 bases between. The CDR3 protein is CASSFVTTDQPQHF. CDR3 DNA: TGTGCCAGCAGTTTCGTTACCACAGATCAGCCCCAGCATTTT.

This rearrangement joins TRBV5-4 to TRBJ1-1; 8 bases map to TRBD1. The junction had 5 bases not matched to a gene; V was cut back by 4 bases and J by 3 bases. Germline CDR1 is SGHNT and CDR2 is YYREEE (reference sequence). The CDR3 length is 14 residues. The CDR3 protein is CASSARTGYTEAFF. For the CDR3, the DNA is TGTGCCAGCAGCGCCCGGACAGGGTACACTGAAGCTTTCTTT.

This clone has only a few counts. The J gene is TRBJ2-1, the V gene TRBV28; D is uncertain. Trimming stripped 2 bases from V and 6 bases from J, with 20 bases between. The germline CDR1 and CDR2 sequences are MDHEN and SYDVKM. This CDR3 spans 17 amino acids. The CDR3 coding sequence is TGTGCCAGCAGTTTACCCTTACGCTCTTCTAGTGGCAATGAGCAGTTCTTC. Its translation is CASSLPLRSSSGNEQFF.

The chain joins TRBV28 to TRBJ1-2; TRBD1 aligns across 8 bases. V dropped 7 bases and J dropped 0; count of bases not matched to a gene: 10. The V gene's germline CDR1 is MDHEN and CDR2 SYDVKM. The CDR3 contains 16 residues. Written as DNA, the CDR3 is TGTGCCAGCACCCCATACCGGACAGGGACTAACTATGGCTACACCTTC. Translated, it gives CASTPYRTGTNYGYTF.

The chain carries TRBV5-8 and TRBJ2-7, with 14 positions matching TRBD2. V was pared by 2 bases and J by 5 bases, with 12 bases of the junction left unmatched. The CDR3 totals 18 residues. Per germline, CDR1 SGHTS and CDR2 YDEGEE. In DNA form, the CDR3 reads TGTGCCAGCAGCTTAGTCCCAAGACTAGCGGGGGGGCCCGACGAGCAGTACTTC. This gives the protein CASSLVPRLAGGPDEQYF.